The clone carrying this T cell receptor beta chain was picked up a small number of times. Its antigen is not identified. This record belongs to a study of T-cell reconstitution after alpha-beta-depleted transplantation in children. Unique molecular identifiers were incorporated during preparation of the TCRbeta library. Using its own MiXCR run on the PCR reads, TCRdb lists one record per CDR3 protein. This sample has approximately 500,000 distinct CDR3 sequences, with roughly 27% found just once. There are 17 residues in the CDR3. Per germline, CDR1 SGHVS and CDR2 FNYEAQ. After removal of 4 bases from V and 6 bases from J, the junction contained 11 bases not matched to a gene. Findings and caveats of the study: Where some patients showed high TCRbeta diversity at day 60, it came from recipient T cells and thymic progenitors that had survived. Several hundred expanded graft clones reportedly were the source of alpha-beta T cells about two months after transplant. One year post-transplant, T-cell counts and diversity were largely derived from T cells produced anew.

The chain links TRBV7-6 to TRBJ1-5, with TRBD1 matching over 11 bases. The sample was PBMCs, taken before TCRalphabeta/CD19-depleted stem cell transplant. The sequence derives from a boy younger than two with Wiskott-Aldrich syndrome, due to receive a stem cell transplant. Here the CDR3 DNA reads TGTGCCAGCAGCTCCCGGGTGGGGACAGGGGGACGTCAGCCCCAGCATTTT. Its translation is CASSSRVGTGGRQPQHF.